Listed below are T cell receptor beta chains from one sample, sequenced in a study of early T cells in non-severe SARS-CoV-2 infection. TCRdb recomputed calls from the 5' RACE reads with MiXCR, one row per CDR3 protein. The sample has tens of thousands of distinct CDR3 sequences; around 3.3% are singletons. The sample consisted of whole blood. The source is an adult who was a healthcare worker with PCR-confirmed SARS-CoV-2 infection or an uninfected control (not recorded which). Each CDR3 is given with its conserved first and last residue. Fields, in order: J gene, clone size, D gene, V gene, CDR3 DNA, CDR3 protein. The D gene is left open where the match is weak. The size field is filled for only some rows; it gives once, few, many or a size class.

TRBJ1-1,NA,NA,TRBV20-1,TGCAGTGAGGGCAAGAACACTGAAGCTTTCTTT,CSEGKNTEAFF
TRBJ2-2,many,NA,TRBV10-3,TGTGCCATCAGTGAAAGTCAGGGCTTCGACACCGGGGAGCTGTTTTTT,CAISESQGFDTGELFF
TRBJ2-1,NA,TRBD2,TRBV5-1,TGCGCCAGCAGCTTTAGCGGGGGGGCGTATGAGCAGTTCTTC,CASSFSGGAYEQFF
TRBJ1-3,many,NA,TRBV6-5,TGTGCCAGCAGTTACGGGACGGGTTCCGACTCTGGAAACACCATATATTTT,CASSYGTGSDSGNTIYF
TRBJ2-1,medium-sized,NA,TRBV20-1,TGCAGTGCTAGAGCGGATAGTCACTACAATGAGCAGTTCTTC,CSARADSHYNEQFF
TRBJ2-3,medium-sized,TRBD2,TRBV7-8,TGTGCCAGCAGCCTCCCCGGGACTAGCGGCACAGATACGCAGTATTTT,CASSLPGTSGTDTQYF
TRBJ2-2,many,NA,TRBV4-3,TGCGCCAGCAGCCAATCTCGCTCCGCGGTTCTCACCGGGGAGCTGTTTTTT,CASSQSRSAVLTGELFF
TRBJ2-5,NA,TRBD1,TRBV7-6,TGTGCCATCACTGGGACAGGGGGTCAAGAGACCCAGTACTTC,CAITGTGGQETQYF
TRBJ1-5,many,NA,TRBV19,TGTGCCAGTAGTATAGAAGGCAGGAAAAATCAGCCCCAGCATTTT,CASSIEGRKNQPQHF
TRBJ1-5,few,TRBD1,TRBV2,TGTGCCAGCACACAGGGGGAGTACAGCAATCAGCCCCAGCATTTT,CASTQGEYSNQPQHF
TRBJ2-1,many,NA,TRBV7-9,TGTGCCAGCGGGGGCTATGAGCAGTTCTTC,CASGGYEQFF
TRBJ2-7,few,NA,TRBV18,TGTGCCAGCTCACCCCGACGGGCGGCTTACTACGAGCAGTACTTC,CASSPRRAAYYEQYF
TRBJ2-7,many,TRBD2,TRBV28,TGTGCCAGCAGTCCACTAGCGGGGGGGCCTTACGAGCAGTACTTC,CASSPLAGGPYEQYF
TRBJ2-1,many,TRBD2,TRBV5-6,TGTGCCAGCAGACGAACTAGCGCCGAGGTCTCCTACAATGAGCAGTTCTTC,CASRRTSAEVSYNEQFF
TRBJ2-1,many,TRBD1,TRBV24-1,TGTGCCACCAGTGATCAACGAGGGGGCTTTGAGCAGTTCTTC,CATSDQRGGFEQFF
TRBJ1-1,many,TRBD1,TRBV27,TGTGCCAGCAGACCGATAACCAGGGGGCGGGTGGTCACTGAAGCTTTCTTT,CASRPITRGRVVTEAFF
TRBJ1-1,many,NA,TRBV6-2/TRBV6-3,TGTGCCAGCACCTTCGGCACTGAAGCTTTCTTT,CASTFGTEAFF
TRBJ2-3,many,NA,TRBV7-9,TGTGCCAGCAGCTCCCGGGGCCCAGATACGCAGTATTTT,CASSSRGPDTQYF
TRBJ1-6,many,TRBD1,TRBV19,TGTGCCAGTAGTATCCGGTTTCCGGGACAGATATCTTCACCCCTCCACTTT,CASSIRFPGQISSPLHF
TRBJ1-2,many,NA,TRBV29-1,TGCAGCGTTCTAGACTGGGGTACCCTTGGCTACACCTTC,CSVLDWGTLGYTF
TRBJ2-2,many,NA,TRBV11-3,TGTGCCAGCAGCTTGTACAGAAACACCGGGGAGCTGTTTTTT,CASSLYRNTGELFF
TRBJ2-7,many,NA,TRBV5-1,TGCGCCAGCAGCTTGGGACATTACGAGCAGTACTTC,CASSLGHYEQYF
TRBJ2-1,many,NA,TRBV27,TGTGCCAGCAGTGCGGGGATTTACAATGAGCAGTTCTTC,CASSAGIYNEQFF
TRBJ2-7,many,NA,TRBV10-3,TGTGCCATCAGTGAGTCAGGAGGAATCCACGAGCAGTACTTC,CAISESGGIHEQYF